This T cell receptor (beta chain) is drawn from a study of T cells in Graves' hyperthyroidism and ophthalmopathy. TCR beta CDR3 sequences were amplified from RNA transcripts. Primed by the HTBI set, a first-round RT-PCR was run on the TCR CDR3. TCRdb redid the calling of the multiplex PCR reads with MiXCR, one entry per CDR3 protein. The table has approximately 700,000 distinct CDR3 sequences, less than 45% seen once; the top ten hold about 7%. Concerning this clonotype: A read error is possible here, since a much larger clone lies one base away.

Material for sequencing was peripheral blood or thyroid tissue (not recorded which). The TCR comes from an adult man with Graves' disease, either hyperthyroidism or ophthalmopathy (not recorded which).

For the CDR3, the DNA is TGCAGTGCTACTCGACAGGCCGACTACGAGCAGTACTTC. Encoded protein: CSATRQADYEQYF. The rearrangement uses TRBV20-1 and TRBJ2-7, with D perhaps TRBD1 (6 bases). V was clipped by 4 bases and J by 3 bases, with 13 bases between them. CDR3 length: 13 residues. Germline CDR1 reads DFQATT; CDR2 reads SNEGSKA (reference sequence).